The 8 T cell receptor beta chains listed next were all sequenced from one sample in a study of T cells in Graves' hyperthyroidism and ophthalmopathy. Amplified regions were TCR beta CDR3 sequences from RNA transcripts. An initial round of RT-PCR targeting the TCR CDR3 relied on the HTBI primer set. TCRdb reanalysed the multiplex PCR reads using MiXCR and keeps one entry per CDR3 protein. This table holds hundreds of thousands of distinct CDR3 sequences, under 15% found once. What was sequenced was blood. All receptors derive from a woman in her thirties with Graves' hyperthyroidism.

The chain joins TRBV4-2 to TRBJ2-7; D gene unclear. V was shortened by 10 bases and J by 3 bases, with 13 bases between the two germline ends. Germline lookup yields CDR1 LGHNA and CDR2 YNFKEQ. The CDR3 has 12 amino acids. As DNA, the CDR3 is TGTGCCAACGGGCGGTCGCACTACGAGCAGTACTTC. This codes for CANGRSHYEQYF.

At least ten counts were recorded for this clonotype. The chain carries TRBV10-3 and TRBJ2-7; 7 nucleotides line up with TRBD2. Germline lookup yields CDR1 ENHRY and CDR2 SYGVKD. The CDR3 totals 15 residues. Trimming at V came to 0 bases and at J to 7 bases, leaving 9 bases not matched to a gene. This CDR3 is CAISESVGGSGEQYF. CDR3 nucleotides: TGTGCCATCAGTGAGTCGGTTGGCGGGAGCGGAGAGCAGTACTTC.

About this clonotype: Mismatch with germline at one junction end may stem from a read error. This chain connects TRBV28 to TRBJ1-2; D may be TRBD1 (6 bases). This CDR3 contains 13 residues. Germline V CDR1 and CDR2: MDHEN, SYDVKM. CDR3 in DNA: TGTGCCAGCAGTTTAACAGGGCCCTATAGCTACACCTTC. Protein: CASSLTGPYSYTF.

This clonotype occurred a few times. The chain has TRBV9 and TRBJ1-4, with D unclear. From germline, CDR1 is SGDLS and CDR2 YYNGEE. The CDR3 is made up of 14 amino acids. Trimming took 3 bases from V and 5 from J, leaving 11 bases between them. The CDR3 DNA follows: TGTGCCAGCAGCGCGAGCCCAAGGAATGAAAAACTGTTTTTT. Translated: CASSASPRNEKLFF.

The rearrangement joins TRBV5-1 to TRBJ2-3; D is unresolved. The CDR3 is made up of 14 amino acids. Trimming took off 3 bases at V and 6 bases at J, with 14 bases between the two ends. The germline V gene has CDR1 SGHRS and CDR2 YFSETQ. In nucleotides, the CDR3 is TGCGCCAGCAGCTCCCTTTTAAGCGCGGATACGCAGTATTTT. Residues: CASSSLLSADTQYF.

This clonotype has a handful of counts. This chain links TRBV7-2 with TRBJ1-3, with 7 bases fitting TRBD1. CDR1 is SGHTA, CDR2 FQGNSA, per germline. V trimming: 1 base; J trimming: 4 bases; junction bases outside the gene matches: 10. The CDR3 is 17 residues long. CDR3 in DNA: TGTGCCAGCAGCTTAGGCTTGAGAGGGGGCCGAGGAAACACCATATATTTT. Residues: CASSLGLRGGRGNTIYF.

V and J are TRBV9 and TRBJ2-1, with 13 bases identical to TRBD2. Germline lookup yields CDR1 SGDLS and CDR2 YYNGEE. After removal of 0 bases from V and 6 bases from J, the junction contained 6 bases not matched to a gene. The CDR3 is made up of 17 amino acids. This CDR3 reads CASSVVGLAGRGNEQFF. CDR3 sequence (DNA): TGTGCCAGCAGCGTAGTGGGACTAGCGGGAAGGGGCAATGAGCAGTTCTTC.

V is TRBV10-3 and J is TRBJ2-1; 7 bases map to TRBD2. V trimming: 7 bases; J trimming: 0 bases; junction bases outside the gene matches: 6. This CDR3 is built from 15 residues. Germline loops: CDR1 ENHRY, CDR2 SYGVKD. CDR3 nucleotide sequence: TGTGCCATCACCCCTAGCGGTAGCTCCTACAATGAGCAGTTCTTC. As protein: CAITPSGSSYNEQFF.